The next 28 T cell receptor beta chains were all read from a single sample in a study of control samples from healthy donors and cancer patients. Sequencing used immunoSEQ multiplex PCR; TCRdb keeps in-frame clones, though not all of them. The sample includes more than 150,000 clones, 92% of them seen just once. Sequenced: blood. The source of these receptors is a woman in her twenties or thirties in good health.

The chain employs TRBV18 and TRBJ2-5, with 7 bases aligning to TRBD2. The CDR3 length is 14 residues. The germline CDR1 and CDR2 sequences are KGHSH and LQKENI. Trimming cost V 7 bases and J 1 base; bases outside gene matches: 6. The CDR3 region has the DNA TGTGCCAGCTTCTCCGGGACTACCCAAGAGACCCAGTACTTC. It yields the protein CASFSGTTQETQYF. The variable domain in full, completed from reference TRBV18 and TRBJ2-5, reads NAGVMQNPRHLVRRRGQEARLRCSPMKGHSHVYWYRQLPEEGLKFMVYLQKENIIDESGMPKERFSAEFPKEGPSILRIQQVVRGDSAAYFCASFSGTTQETQYFGPGTRLLVL.

The chain carries TRBV28 and TRBJ1-4; the D is unclear. V was shortened by 6 bases and J by 7 bases, with 15 bases between the two germline ends. From germline, CDR1 is MDHEN and CDR2 SYDVKM. The CDR3 has 14 residues. As DNA, the CDR3 is TGTGCCAGCAGCCTCACCCCGGGTAGTGAAAAACTGTTTTTT. Residues: CASSLTPGSEKLFF.

The chain couples TRBV25-1 to TRBJ2-1, with D hard to call. V dropped 6 bases and J dropped 10 bases, with 16 bases sitting between them. This CDR3 has 13 amino acids. Germline V gene data show CDR1 as MGHDK and CDR2 as SYGVNS. The CDR3 DNA is TGTGCCAGCAGCGCGAGAGAAACAGTCGAGCAGTTCTTC. The encoded protein is CASSARETVEQFF.

The chain uses TRBV9 and TRBJ2-1; D gene ambiguous. This CDR3 contains 13 residues. Germline loops: CDR1 SGDLS, CDR2 YYNGEE. Trimming removed 4 bases from V and 9 bases from J, with 14 bases in between. This chain's CDR3 is CASSLTLGIEQFF. For the CDR3, the DNA is TGTGCCAGCAGCCTAACCTTGGGGATTGAGCAGTTCTTC.

The J gene is TRBJ2-5, the V gene TRBV14, with 10 bases aligning to TRBD2. The CDR3 is 16 residues long. Germline CDR1 and CDR2: SGHDN and FVKESK. The V and J ends lost 0 bases and 5 bases, in that order; junction bases with no gene match: 6. The CDR3: CASSQERGSGRETQYF. CDR3 DNA: TGTGCCAGCAGCCAAGAAAGGGGTAGCGGGAGGGAGACCCAGTACTTC.

V and J are TRBV19 and TRBJ2-5, with 12 bases that match TRBD2. The CDR3 loop spans 17 amino acids. After removal of 4 bases from V and 0 bases from J, the junction contained 6 bases not matched to a gene. The germline CDR1 and CDR2 sequences are LNHDA and SQIVND (reference sequence). The CDR3, as DNA: TGTGCCAGTAGTAAAGCTAGCGGGAGGGCAAACCAAGAGACCCAGTACTTC. The encoded protein is CASSKASGRANQETQYF.

V usage is TRBV5-8 and J usage is TRBJ1-4; D may be TRBD1 (5 bases). This CDR3 spans 12 amino acids. Germline values: CDR1 SGHTS, CDR2 YDEGEE. The V end was cut by 0 bases, the J end by 8 bases, with 5 bases between. DNA for the CDR3: TGTGCCAGCAGCTTGGACAGGGAAAAACTGTTTTTT. Its translation is CASSLDREKLFF.

The chain recombines TRBV6-1 with TRBJ1-6; D may be TRBD1 (5 bases). The CDR3 contains 13 residues. Per germline, CDR1 MNHNS and CDR2 SASEGT. V was cut by 2 bases and J by 9 bases, with 8 bases left in between. The CDR3 DNA is TGTGCCAGCAGTGAACAGACAGCTTCACCCCTCCACTTT. Protein product: CASSEQTASPLHF.

V is TRBV9 and J is TRBJ1-1; no reliable D call. V shed 0 bases and J shed 6 bases, with 6 bases lying between them. Germline CDR1 is SGDLS and CDR2 is YYNGEE. The CDR3 has 12 amino acids. The CDR3 bases are TGTGCCAGCAGCGTAGGGATGGCTGAAGCTTTCTTT. Translation gives CASSVGMAEAFF.

The chain combines TRBV2 with TRBJ2-5; D call uncertain. CDR1 is SNHLY, CDR2 FYNNEI, per germline. The CDR3 length is 15 residues. Trimming took off 7 bases at V and 4 bases at J, with 19 bases between the two ends. CDR3 sequence (DNA): TGTGCCAGCAATTCCGGGCGCCCCGGGCCAGAGACCCAGTACTTC. Protein: CASNSGRPGPETQYF.

This clone was found a few times. The rearrangement links TRBV4-2 to TRBJ1-5; no clear D gene. V dropped 0 bases and J dropped 0 bases, with 12 bases sitting between them. The length of the CDR3 is 17 residues. CDR1 LGHNA and CDR2 YNFKEQ come from the germline V gene. CDR3 region: CASSQDAVTDSNQPQHF. In DNA, the CDR3 is TGTGCCAGCAGCCAAGACGCCGTCACCGATAGCAATCAGCCCCAGCATTTT.

This rearrangement joins TRBV5-1 to TRBJ2-3; 7 bases are shared with TRBD1. Per germline, CDR1 SGHRS and CDR2 YFSETQ. The J segment lost 0 bases and the V segment lost 3 bases, leaving 1 base of the junction unmatched. This CDR3 region has 14 residues. As DNA, the CDR3 is TGCGCCAGCAGCTGGGACAGTAGCACAGATACGCAGTATTTT. As protein: CASSWDSSTDTQYF.

Remarks on this clone: At one boundary the junction diverges from the germline segment, which might be a read error. The chain employs TRBV7-7 and TRBJ1-3; 8 bases are shared with TRBD1. CDR1 and CDR2 (germline): SSHAT, FNYEAQ (reference sequence). This CDR3 is 15 amino acids long. CDR3 coding DNA: TGTGCTAGCAGCTTGTGGGACAGGCCCGGAAACACCATATATTTT. Translation: CASSLWDRPGNTIYF.

V gene TRBV19 combines with J gene TRBJ1-4, with D perhaps TRBD1 (5 bases). Trimming took off 5 bases at V and 7 bases at J, with 11 bases between the two ends. CDR3 length equals 13 residues. CDR1 is LNHDA and CDR2 is SQIVND in the germline V gene (reference sequence). CDR3 residues: CASSHQGGEKLFF. In DNA, the CDR3 is TGTGCCAGTAGTCACCAGGGAGGTGAAAAACTGTTTTTT.

This chain joins TRBV5-5 and TRBJ2-7; D might be TRBD1 (5 bases). Germline CDR1 is SGHKS and CDR2 is YYEKEE (reference sequence). CDR3 length: 15 amino acids. V lost 2 bases and J lost 1, with 13 bases in between. CDR3 nucleotide sequence: TGTGCCAGCAGCTTAGGACCGCAGGGTTCCTACGAGCAGTACTTC. Encoded protein: CASSLGPQGSYEQYF.

The chain is built from TRBV6-2 or TRBV6-3 and TRBJ2-5; 16 nucleotides align to TRBD2. With V trimmed by 6 bases and J by 5 bases, 9 bases remained unmatched. The germline CDR1 and CDR2 sequences are MNHEY and SVGEGT. This CDR3 is 17 amino acids long. For the CDR3, the DNA is TGTGCCAGCAGCCCCGGGACTAGCGGGAGGGCCGGTGAGACCCAGTACTTC. This gives the protein CASSPGTSGRAGETQYF.

V is TRBV29-1 and J is TRBJ2-7; 8 bases line up with TRBD2. V lost 4 bases, J lost 4 bases, and 6 bases stayed unmatched. This CDR3 has 13 residues. Germline V CDR1 and CDR2: SQVTM, ANQGSEA. CDR3 DNA: TGCAGCGTTGTCGGGACTAGACGGTACGAGCAGTACTTC. Translated: CSVVGTRRYEQYF.

The genes are TRBV5-6 and TRBJ1-5; D unclear. The length of the CDR3 is 18 residues. The germline CDR1 and CDR2 sequences are SGHDT and YYEEEE. Trimming stripped 4 bases from V and 0 bases from J, with 20 bases between. CDR3 DNA: TGTGCCAGCAGCCAAAGCCGGGATACAATATTTAGCAATCAGCCCCAGCATTTT. As protein: CASSQSRDTIFSNQPQHF.

J is TRBJ2-1 and V is TRBV2, with D perhaps matching TRBD1 (6 bases). V lost 11 bases to trimming and J lost 3 bases, with 17 bases between them. Per germline, CDR1 SNHLY and CDR2 FYNNEI. The CDR3 is 14 residues long. CDR3: CASQGTVLYNEQFF. The CDR3 region has the DNA TGTGCCTCTCAGGGGACCGTCCTCTACAATGAGCAGTTCTTC.

V and J are TRBV19 and TRBJ2-1; 9 nucleotides line up with TRBD2. Per the germline V gene, CDR1 is LNHDA and CDR2 is SQIVND (reference sequence). Losses at the gene ends were 1 base for V and 9 bases for J; bases not matched to a gene: 10. The CDR3 length is 16 residues. The CDR3 nucleotides are TGTGCCAGTAGTATAGGGACTAGCGTCAGGGGTGGTGAGCAGTTCTTC. The encoded protein is CASSIGTSVRGGEQFF.

The genes are TRBV18 and TRBJ1-2, with D uncertain. The length of the CDR3 is 12 residues. Germline CDR1 and CDR2: KGHSH and LQKENI. Trimming cost V 3 bases and J 6 bases, with 8 bases left between them. The CDR3 nucleotides read TGTGCCAGCTCACCCTCGAATCATGGCTACACCTTC. Its translation: CASSPSNHGYTF.

The chain carries TRBV28 and TRBJ1-3; the D gene is possibly TRBD1 (6 bases). Germline V gene lookup returns CDR1 MDHEN and CDR2 SYDVKM. This CDR3 region has 16 residues. Trimming stripped 4 bases from V and 8 bases from J, with 21 bases between. The CDR3 coding sequence is TGTGCCAGCAGTTCATGGGGGGCAGGCCGGGCGGACACCATATATTTT. It encodes CASSSWGAGRADTIYF.

The V call is TRBV28, the J call TRBJ1-3; D is uncertain. V was clipped by 3 bases and J by 7 bases, with 7 bases between them. The CDR3 runs 12 residues. The germline CDR1 and CDR2 sequences are MDHEN and SYDVKM. The CDR3 DNA reads TGTGCCAGCAGTTTTTCTAGCAACACCATATATTTT. This gives the protein CASSFSSNTIYF.

This sequence joins TRBV6-1 and TRBJ1-5; no clear D gene. The V end lost 2 bases, the J end lost 2 bases, and 10 bases lay between the germline ends. From germline, CDR1 is MNHNS and CDR2 SASEGT. The CDR3 covers 15 residues. The CDR3 reads CASSEYKAGNQPQHF. For the CDR3, the DNA is TGTGCCAGCAGTGAATATAAGGCAGGCAATCAGCCCCAGCATTTT.

V is TRBV9 and J is TRBJ2-5, with 12 bases aligning to TRBD2. This CDR3 has 16 amino acids. Germline V gives CDR1 SGDLS, CDR2 YYNGEE. V was pared by 4 bases and J by 4 bases, with 8 bases of the junction left unmatched. The DNA of the CDR3 is TGTGCCAGCAGCCCATTGACTAGCGGGAGTAGAGAGACCCAGTACTTC. Translating gives CASSPLTSGSRETQYF.

The DNA of the CDR3 is TGTGCCAGCAGTGAAGGACTGATGAACACTGAAGCTTTCTTT. It is translated as CASSEGLMNTEAFF. The chain has TRBV2 and TRBJ1-1; D gene ambiguous. The CDR3 runs 14 residues. Germline loops: CDR1 SNHLY, CDR2 FYNNEI. Trimming removed 1 base at V and 0 bases at J, with 6 bases between.

This clone was observed a single time. This chain links TRBV5-6 with TRBJ2-5; no firm D call. This CDR3 is 12 amino acids long. CDR1 and CDR2 from the germline V gene are SGHDT and YYEEEE. The germline V and J ends were trimmed by 4 bases and 3 bases, with 7 bases remaining between them. CDR3 sequence reads: CASSTEKETQYF. In DNA, the CDR3 is TGTGCCAGCAGCACTGAAAAAGAGACCCAGTACTTC.

The chain combines TRBV6-5 with TRBJ1-6; D may be TRBD1 (6 bases). Germline CDR1 MNHEY, CDR2 SVGAGI. The CDR3 totals 14 residues. V was pared by 8 bases and J by 7 bases, with 15 bases between. CDR3 in DNA: TGTGCCAGCTCCGCGACAGGTTTCAATTCACCCCTCCACTTT. Translated, it gives CASSATGFNSPLHF.